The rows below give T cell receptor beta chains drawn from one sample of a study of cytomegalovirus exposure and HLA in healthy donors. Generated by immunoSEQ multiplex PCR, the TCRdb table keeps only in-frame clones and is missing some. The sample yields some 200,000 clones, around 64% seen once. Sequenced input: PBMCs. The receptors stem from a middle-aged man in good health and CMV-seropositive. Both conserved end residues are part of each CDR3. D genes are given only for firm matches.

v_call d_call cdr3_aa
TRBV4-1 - CASSQNRGMTYEQYF
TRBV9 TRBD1 CASSVAPGQNYEQYF
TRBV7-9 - CASSRGDHTEAFF
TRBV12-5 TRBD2 CASGLVRKASGGEIYEQYF
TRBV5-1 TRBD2 CASSSGLAGANEQFF
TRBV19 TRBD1 CASSTQTGVGYGYTF
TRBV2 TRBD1 CASRSIGQGARSTEAFF
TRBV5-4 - CASSFPGRETQYF
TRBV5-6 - CASSLTRGQETQYF
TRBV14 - CASSGQIQETQYF
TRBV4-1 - CASSQAGNPREQYF
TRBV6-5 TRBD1 CASSLQGNSYNEQFF
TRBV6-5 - CASSYPSGPSTMMQFF
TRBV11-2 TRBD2 CASSFSLAGGRKTQYF
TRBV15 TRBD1 CATSSFQGTAYEQYF
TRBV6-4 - CASSMELSGTEAFF
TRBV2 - CASKVGGAGGYTF
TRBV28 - CASRRANYGYTF
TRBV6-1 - CAISEGQPNTEAFF
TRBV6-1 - CASGPGRRDNSPLHF
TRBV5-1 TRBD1 CASSLDSVQGAGNEQFF
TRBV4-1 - CASSFQGTDQETQYF
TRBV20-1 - CSARPDSPLHF
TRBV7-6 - CASSLGRSLGANVLTF
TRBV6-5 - CASSYSLRSSGNTIYF
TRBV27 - CAIMVGGGDNEQFF
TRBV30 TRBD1 CAWSGTIRGQGRANQPQHF
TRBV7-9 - CASTPGGSGYNEQFF
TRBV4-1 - CASSQEAGGGASTDTQYF